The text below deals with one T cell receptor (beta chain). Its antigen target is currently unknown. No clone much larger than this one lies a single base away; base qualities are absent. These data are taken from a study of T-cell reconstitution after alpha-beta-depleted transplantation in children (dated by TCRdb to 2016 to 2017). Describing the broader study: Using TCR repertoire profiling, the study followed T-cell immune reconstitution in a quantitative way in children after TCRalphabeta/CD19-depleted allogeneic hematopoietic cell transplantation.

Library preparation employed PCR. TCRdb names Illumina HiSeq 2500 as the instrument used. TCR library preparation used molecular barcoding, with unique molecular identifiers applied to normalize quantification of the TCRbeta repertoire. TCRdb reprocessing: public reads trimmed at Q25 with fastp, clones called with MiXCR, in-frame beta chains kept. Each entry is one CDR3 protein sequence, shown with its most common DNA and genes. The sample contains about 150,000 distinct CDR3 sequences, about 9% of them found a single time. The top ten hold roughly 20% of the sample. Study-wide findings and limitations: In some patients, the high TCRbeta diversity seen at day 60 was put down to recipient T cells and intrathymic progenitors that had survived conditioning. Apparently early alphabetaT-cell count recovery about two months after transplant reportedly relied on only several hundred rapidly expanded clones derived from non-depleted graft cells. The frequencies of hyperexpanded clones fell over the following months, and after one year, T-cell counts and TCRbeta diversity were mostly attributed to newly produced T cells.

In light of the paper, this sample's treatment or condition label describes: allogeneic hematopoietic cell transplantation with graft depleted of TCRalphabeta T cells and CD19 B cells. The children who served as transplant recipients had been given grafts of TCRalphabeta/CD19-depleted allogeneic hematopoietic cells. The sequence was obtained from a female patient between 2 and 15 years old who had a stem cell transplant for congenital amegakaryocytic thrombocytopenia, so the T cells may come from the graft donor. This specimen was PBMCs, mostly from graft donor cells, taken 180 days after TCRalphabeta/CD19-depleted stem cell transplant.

The base sequence is TGCGCCAGCAGCGTGGAAAACAGGGCCACAGATACGCAGTATTTT. Translation gives CASSVENRATDTQYF. The chain links TRBV5-1 with TRBJ2-3; tentative D gene TRBD1, with 6 bases matching. The junction shows trimming of 4 bases on V and 2 bases on J, plus 14 bases between the germline ends. Including the terminal cysteine and phenylalanine, the CDR3 comprises 15 residues. Solely the CDR3 DNA is kept, with 45 bases framed from the first base. From the germline V gene, CDR1 is SGHRS and CDR2 is YFSETQ.